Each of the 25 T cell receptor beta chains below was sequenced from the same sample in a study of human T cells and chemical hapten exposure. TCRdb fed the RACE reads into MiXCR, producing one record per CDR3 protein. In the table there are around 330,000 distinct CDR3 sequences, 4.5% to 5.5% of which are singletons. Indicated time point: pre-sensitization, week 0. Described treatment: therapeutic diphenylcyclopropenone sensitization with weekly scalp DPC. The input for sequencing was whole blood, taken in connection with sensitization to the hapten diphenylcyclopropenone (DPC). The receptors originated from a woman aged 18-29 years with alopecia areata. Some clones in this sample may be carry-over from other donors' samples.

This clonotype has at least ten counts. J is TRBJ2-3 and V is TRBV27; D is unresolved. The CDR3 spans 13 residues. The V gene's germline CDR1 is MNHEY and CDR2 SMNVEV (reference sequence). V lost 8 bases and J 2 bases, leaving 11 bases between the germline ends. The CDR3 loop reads CASRPPTTDTQYF. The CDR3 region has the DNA TGTGCCAGCCGACCCCCCACCACAGATACGCAGTATTTT.

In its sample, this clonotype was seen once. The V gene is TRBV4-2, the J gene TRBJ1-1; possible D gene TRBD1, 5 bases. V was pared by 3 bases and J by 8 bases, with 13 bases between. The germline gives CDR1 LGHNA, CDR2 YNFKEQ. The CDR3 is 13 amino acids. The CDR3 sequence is CASSHLDGGEAFF. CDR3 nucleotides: TGTGCCAGCAGCCATCTAGATGGGGGAGAAGCTTTCTTT.

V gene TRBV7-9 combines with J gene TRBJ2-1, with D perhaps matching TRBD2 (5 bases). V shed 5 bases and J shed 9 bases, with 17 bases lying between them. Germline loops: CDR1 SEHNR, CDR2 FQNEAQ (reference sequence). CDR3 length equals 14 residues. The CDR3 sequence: CASSPVRVTGEQFF. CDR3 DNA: TGTGCCAGCAGCCCCGTGAGGGTTACGGGTGAGCAGTTCTTC. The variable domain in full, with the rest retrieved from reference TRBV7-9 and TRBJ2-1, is DTGVSQNPRHKITKRGQNVTFRCDPISEHNRLYWYRQTLGQGPEFLTYFQNEAQLEKSRLLSDRFSAERPKGSFSTLEIQRTEQGDSAMYLCASSPVRVTGEQFFGPGTRLTVL.

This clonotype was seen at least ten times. Here the CDR3 reads CASSSNPNTQYF. The CDR3 region has the DNA TGTGCCAGCAGTAGTAACCCGAACACGCAGTATTTT. The V and J genes are TRBV28 and TRBJ2-3; D gene uncertain. V lost 5 bases and J 9 bases, leaving 12 bases between the germline ends. The CDR3 length is 12 residues. CDR1 and CDR2 (germline): MDHEN, SYDVKM.

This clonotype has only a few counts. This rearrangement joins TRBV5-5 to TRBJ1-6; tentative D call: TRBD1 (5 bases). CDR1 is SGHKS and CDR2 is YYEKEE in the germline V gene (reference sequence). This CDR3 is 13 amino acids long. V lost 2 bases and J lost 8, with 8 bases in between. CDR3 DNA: TGTGCCAGCAGCTTTGGGGCCGATTCACCCCTCCACTTT. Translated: CASSFGADSPLHF.

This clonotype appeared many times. The CDR3 DNA sequence: TGTGCCAGCAGCTCCGGGTCCTCCTATAATTCACCCCTCCACTTT. Residues: CASSSGSSYNSPLHF. The rearrangement links TRBV7-9 to TRBJ1-6; D not resolved. V was pared by 4 bases and J by 0 bases, with 7 bases between. The CDR3 totals 15 residues. The germline CDR1 and CDR2 sequences are SEHNR and FQNEAQ (reference sequence).

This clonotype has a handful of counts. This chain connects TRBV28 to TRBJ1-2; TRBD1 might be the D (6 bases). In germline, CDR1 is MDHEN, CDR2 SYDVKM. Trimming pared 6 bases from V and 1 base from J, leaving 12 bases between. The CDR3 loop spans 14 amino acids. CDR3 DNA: TGTGCCAGCAGGGTCCAGGGGATTAACTATGGCTACACCTTC. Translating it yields CASRVQGINYGYTF.

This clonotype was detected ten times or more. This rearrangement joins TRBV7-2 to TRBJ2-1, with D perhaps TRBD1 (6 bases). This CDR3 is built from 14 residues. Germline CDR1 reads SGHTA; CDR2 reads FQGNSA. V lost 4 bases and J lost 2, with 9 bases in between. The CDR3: CASSSRQAYNEQFF. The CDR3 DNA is TGTGCCAGCAGCTCGCGACAGGCCTACAATGAGCAGTTCTTC.

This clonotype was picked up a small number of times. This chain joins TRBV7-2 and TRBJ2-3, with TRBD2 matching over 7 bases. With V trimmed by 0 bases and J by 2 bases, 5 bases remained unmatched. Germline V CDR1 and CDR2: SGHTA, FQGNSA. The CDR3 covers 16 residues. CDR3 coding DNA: TGTGCCAGCAGCTTAGCCCGAGCGGGGATCACAGATACGCAGTATTTT. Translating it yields CASSLARAGITDTQYF.

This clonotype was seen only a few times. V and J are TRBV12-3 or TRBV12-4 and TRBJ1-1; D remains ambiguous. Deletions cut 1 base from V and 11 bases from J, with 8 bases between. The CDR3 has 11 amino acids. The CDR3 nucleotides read TGTGCCAGCAGTTTAGGGGCCCTGGCTTTCTTT. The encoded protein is CASSLGALAFF.

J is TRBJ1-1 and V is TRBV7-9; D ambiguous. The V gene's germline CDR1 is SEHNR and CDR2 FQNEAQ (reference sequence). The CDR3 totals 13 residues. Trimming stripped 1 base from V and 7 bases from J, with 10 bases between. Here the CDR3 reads CASSLDAADEAFF. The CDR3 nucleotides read TGTGCCAGCAGCTTAGACGCGGCGGATGAAGCTTTCTTT.

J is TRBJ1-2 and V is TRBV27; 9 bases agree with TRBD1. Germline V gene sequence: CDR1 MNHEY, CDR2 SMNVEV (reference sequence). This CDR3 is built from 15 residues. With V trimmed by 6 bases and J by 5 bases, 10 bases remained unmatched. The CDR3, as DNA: TGTGCCAGCAGCTACCGGACAGGGGACTTTTATGGCTACACCTTC. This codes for CASSYRTGDFYGYTF.

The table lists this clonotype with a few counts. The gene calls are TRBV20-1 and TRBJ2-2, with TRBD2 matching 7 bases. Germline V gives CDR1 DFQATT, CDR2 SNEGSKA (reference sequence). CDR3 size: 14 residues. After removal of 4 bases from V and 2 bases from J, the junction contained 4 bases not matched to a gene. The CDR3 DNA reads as TGCAGTGCTATGACTAGCTCAAACACCGGGGAGCTGTTTTTT. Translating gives CSAMTSSNTGELFF.

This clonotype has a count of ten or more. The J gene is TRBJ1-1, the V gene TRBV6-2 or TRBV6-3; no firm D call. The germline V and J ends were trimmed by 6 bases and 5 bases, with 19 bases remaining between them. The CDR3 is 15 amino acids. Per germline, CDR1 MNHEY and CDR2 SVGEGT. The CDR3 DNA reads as TGTGCCAGCAGGACCCCGGAAGGGTTCCGAACTGAAGCTTTCTTT. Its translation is CASRTPEGFRTEAFF.

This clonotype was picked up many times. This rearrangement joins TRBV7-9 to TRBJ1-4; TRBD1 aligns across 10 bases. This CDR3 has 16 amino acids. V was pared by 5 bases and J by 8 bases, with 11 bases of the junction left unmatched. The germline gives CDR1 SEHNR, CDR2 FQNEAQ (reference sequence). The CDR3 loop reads CASSKTPTGGREKLFF. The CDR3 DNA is TGTGCCAGCAGCAAGACCCCGACAGGGGGCAGAGAAAAACTGTTTTTT.

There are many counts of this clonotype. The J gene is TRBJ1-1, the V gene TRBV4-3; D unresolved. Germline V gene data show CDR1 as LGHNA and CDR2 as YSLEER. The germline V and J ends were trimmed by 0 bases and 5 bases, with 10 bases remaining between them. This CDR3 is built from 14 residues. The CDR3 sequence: CASSQETGWTEAFF. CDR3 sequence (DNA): TGCGCCAGCAGCCAAGAAACGGGGTGGACTGAAGCTTTCTTT.

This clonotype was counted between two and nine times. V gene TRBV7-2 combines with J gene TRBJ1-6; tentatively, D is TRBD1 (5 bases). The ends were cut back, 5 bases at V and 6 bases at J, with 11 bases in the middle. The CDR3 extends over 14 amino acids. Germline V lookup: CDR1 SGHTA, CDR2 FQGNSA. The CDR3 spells CASSQTVTNSPLHF. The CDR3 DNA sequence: TGTGCCAGCAGCCAGACAGTTACTAATTCACCCCTCCACTTT.

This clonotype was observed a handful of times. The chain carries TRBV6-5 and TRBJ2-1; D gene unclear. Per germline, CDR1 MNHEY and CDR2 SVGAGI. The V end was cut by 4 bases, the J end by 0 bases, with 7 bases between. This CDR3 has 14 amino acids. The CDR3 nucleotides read TGTGCCAGCAGTTCCGACAACTCCTACAATGAGCAGTTCTTC. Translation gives CASSSDNSYNEQFF.

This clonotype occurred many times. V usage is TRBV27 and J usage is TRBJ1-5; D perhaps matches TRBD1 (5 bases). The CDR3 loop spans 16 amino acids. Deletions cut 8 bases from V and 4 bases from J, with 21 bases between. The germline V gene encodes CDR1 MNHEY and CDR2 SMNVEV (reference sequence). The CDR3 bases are TGTGCCAGCCTCATCCCCGGGACGGCTTTAAATCAGCCCCAGCATTTT. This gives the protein CASLIPGTALNQPQHF.

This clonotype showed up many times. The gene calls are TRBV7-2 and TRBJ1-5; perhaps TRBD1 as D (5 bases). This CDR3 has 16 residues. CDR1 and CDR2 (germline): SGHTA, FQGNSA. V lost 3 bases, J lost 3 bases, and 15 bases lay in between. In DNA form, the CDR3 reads TGTGCCAGCAGCTTGATGGGAGGGGCTAACAATCAGCCCCAGCATTTT. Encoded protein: CASSLMGGANNQPQHF.

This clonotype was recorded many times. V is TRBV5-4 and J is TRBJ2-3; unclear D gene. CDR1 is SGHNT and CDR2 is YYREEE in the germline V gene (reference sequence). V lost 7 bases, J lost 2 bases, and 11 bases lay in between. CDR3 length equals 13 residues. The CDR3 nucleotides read TGTGCCAGCGCTAAGACACCCACAGATACGCAGTATTTT. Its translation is CASAKTPTDTQYF.

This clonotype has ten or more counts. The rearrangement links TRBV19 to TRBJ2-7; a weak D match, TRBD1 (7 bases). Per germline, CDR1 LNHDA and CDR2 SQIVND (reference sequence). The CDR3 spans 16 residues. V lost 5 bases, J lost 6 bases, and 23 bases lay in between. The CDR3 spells CASSQRRTGGVVEQYF. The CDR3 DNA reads TGTGCCAGTAGTCAGCGTCGGACAGGAGGGGTTGTCGAGCAGTACTTC. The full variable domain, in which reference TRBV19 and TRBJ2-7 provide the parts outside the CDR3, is DGGITQSPKYLFRKEGQNVTLSCEQNLNHDAMYWYRQDPGQGLRLIYYSQIVNDFQKGDIAEGYSVSREKKESFPLTVTSAQKNPTAFYLCASSQRRTGGVVEQYFGPGTRLTVT.

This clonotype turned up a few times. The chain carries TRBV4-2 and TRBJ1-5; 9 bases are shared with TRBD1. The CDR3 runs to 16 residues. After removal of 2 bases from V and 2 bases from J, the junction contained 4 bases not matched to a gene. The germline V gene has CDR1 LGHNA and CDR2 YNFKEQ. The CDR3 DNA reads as TGTGCCAGCAGCCAATACAGGGGGCCGGGCAATCAGCCCCAGCATTTT. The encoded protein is CASSQYRGPGNQPQHF.

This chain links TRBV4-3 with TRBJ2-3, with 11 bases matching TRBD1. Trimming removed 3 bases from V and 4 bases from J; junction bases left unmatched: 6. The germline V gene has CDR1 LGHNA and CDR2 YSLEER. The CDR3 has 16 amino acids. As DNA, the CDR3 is TGCGCCAGCAGCCATGAGGGGACAGGGGGGCCAGATACGCAGTATTTT. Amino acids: CASSHEGTGGPDTQYF.

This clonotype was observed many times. The CDR3, as DNA: TGTGCCAGCAGTTTATTCCCCACAGGGTTAGGTGGCTACACCTTC. Its protein is CASSLFPTGLGGYTF. The genes are TRBV12-3 or TRBV12-4 and TRBJ1-2, with a possible D match to TRBD1 (6 bases). The V gene lost 2 bases and the J gene lost 7 bases, with 17 bases spanning the gap. This CDR3 has 15 residues.